The clone carrying this TCR beta chain was recorded at least ten times. The target antigen is unknown. This sample is drawn from a study of T cell repertoires in cytomegalovirus infection. TCRdb recomputed calls from the reads with MiXCR, one row per CDR3 protein. This sample has tens of thousands of distinct CDR3 sequences; about 23% occur once, and the top ten carry around 77%. CDR1 is SGHVS and CDR2 is FQNEAQ in the germline V gene. V shed 4 bases, J shed 4 bases, and the junction held 5 bases outside the gene matches. The CDR3 length is 15 residues. This chain links TRBV7-8 with TRBJ1-3, with 9 bases matching TRBD1. The receptor's source is a human donor in good health (CMV status not recorded). Some clones in this sample may be carry-over from other donors' samples. The specimen sequenced was PBMCs, sequenced either directly or after in vitro stimulation (not recorded which). Here the CDR3 reads CASSSDRGSGNTIYF. CDR3 coding DNA: TGTGCCAGCAGCTCGGACAGGGGATCGGGAAACACCATATATTTT.